A single sample is the source of the 7 T cell receptor beta chains below, sequenced in a study of blood T cell repertoires in COVID-19. Sequencing was performed with immunoSEQ multiplex PCR; in TCRdb, only in-frame clones are kept and a portion is missing. The table includes around 200,000 clones, about 85% detected once. Input material: PBMCs or T cells enriched from blood (not recorded which). These receptors all stem from a man between 35 and 55 years old who had recovered from COVID-19.

The chain employs TRBV20-1 and TRBJ1-5, with TRBD1 matching 7 bases. V was pared by 5 bases and J by 6 bases, with 1 base of the junction left unmatched. CDR1 and CDR2 from the germline V gene are DFQATT and SNEGSKA (reference sequence). This CDR3 is 11 amino acids long. CDR3 in DNA: TGCAGTGCTGGGGACAGTCAGCCCCAGCATTTT. This gives the protein CSAGDSQPQHF.

The chain is built from TRBV19 and TRBJ1-3; TRBD1 matches 9 bases. Germline V gene data show CDR1 as LNHDA and CDR2 as SQIVND (reference sequence). Germline trimming cut 5 bases from V and 3 bases from J; bases unmatched to any gene: 11. The CDR3 loop spans 17 amino acids. The CDR3 here is CASSRDREGGRGNTIYF. CDR3 coding DNA: TGTGCCAGTAGTCGGGACAGGGAGGGTGGACGTGGAAACACCATATATTTT.

The chain joins TRBV4-3 to TRBJ1-5; D remains ambiguous. Germline CDR1 reads LGHNA; CDR2 reads YSLEER. CDR3 size: 18 residues. V was pared by 0 bases and J by 0 bases, with 15 bases between. DNA for the CDR3: TGCGCCAGCAGCCAAGATTACGGAGACCGCTATAGCAATCAGCCCCAGCATTTT. It yields the protein CASSQDYGDRYSNQPQHF.

This clone has only one observation. The chain combines TRBV7-2 with TRBJ2-2, with D possibly matching TRBD2 (5 bases). Germline-derived CDR1 and CDR2 are SGHTA and FQGNSA. The CDR3 extends over 16 amino acids. Trimming removed 1 base from V and 1 base from J, with 10 bases in between. CDR3 sequence: CASSLVSVQNTGELFF. The CDR3 coding sequence is TGTGCCAGCAGCTTAGTTAGCGTCCAGAACACCGGGGAGCTGTTTTTT.

The chain employs TRBV28 and TRBJ1-2; tentatively, D is TRBD1 (5 bases). The CDR3 is made up of 15 amino acids. V lost 4 bases and J 7 bases, leaving 19 bases between the germline ends. CDR1 and CDR2 (germline): MDHEN, SYDVKM. The CDR3 DNA sequence: TGTGCCAGCAGTTGGCCGCACGCCTGGGGGGGTGGCTACACCTTC. Its protein is CASSWPHAWGGGYTF.

This clone occurred once. This chain uses TRBV6-5 with TRBJ1-4, with D tentatively TRBD1 (6 bases). Per germline, CDR1 MNHEY and CDR2 SVGAGI. Trimming left V 6 bases short and J 3 bases short, with 8 bases between. The CDR3 loop spans 13 amino acids. The chain's CDR3 is CASRGGPNEKLFF. DNA of the CDR3: TGTGCCAGCAGGGGGGGGCCTAATGAAAAACTGTTTTTT.

The V call is TRBV7-2, the J call TRBJ2-5; maybe TRBD2 (7 bases). Germline-derived CDR1 and CDR2 are SGHTA and FQGNSA. V was cut by 8 bases and J by 4 bases, with 20 bases left in between. This CDR3 is built from 15 residues. The CDR3 DNA reads TGTGCCAGCGGCATAGGGAGGGGGGGAGGAGAGACCCAGTACTTC. Encoded protein: CASGIGRGGGETQYF.